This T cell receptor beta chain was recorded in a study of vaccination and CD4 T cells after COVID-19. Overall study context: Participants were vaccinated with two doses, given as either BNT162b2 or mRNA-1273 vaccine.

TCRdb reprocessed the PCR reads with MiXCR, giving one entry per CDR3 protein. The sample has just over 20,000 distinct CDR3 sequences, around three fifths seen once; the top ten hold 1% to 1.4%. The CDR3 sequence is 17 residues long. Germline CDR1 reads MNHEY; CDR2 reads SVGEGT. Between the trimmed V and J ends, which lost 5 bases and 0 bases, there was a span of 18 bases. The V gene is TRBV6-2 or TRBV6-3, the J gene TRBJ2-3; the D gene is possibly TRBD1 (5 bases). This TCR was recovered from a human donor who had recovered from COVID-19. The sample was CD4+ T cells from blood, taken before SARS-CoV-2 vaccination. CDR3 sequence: CASSHPPRATSTDTQYF. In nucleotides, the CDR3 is TGTGCCAGCAGTCATCCCCCCAGGGCTACTAGCACAGATACGCAGTATTTT.